These 5 T cell receptor beta chains share one sample of origin, sequenced in a study of blood T cell repertoires in COVID-19. Only in-frame clones appear in the TCRdb table, and some are missing; sequencing was by immunoSEQ multiplex PCR. The sample has about 360,000 clones; about 86% are singletons. The sample taken for sequencing was peripheral blood. The origin of the receptors is a woman between 55 and 75 years old with COVID-19, enrolled during active disease.

This chain links TRBV7-3 with TRBJ2-1; weak D call: TRBD2 (5 bases). Trimming left V 4 bases short and J 7 bases short, with 11 bases between. This CDR3 region has 13 residues. Germline CDR1 SGHTA, CDR2 FQGTGA. CDR3 residues: CASSSDSRNEQFF. The CDR3 DNA reads TGTGCCAGCAGCTCGGACTCGAGAAATGAGCAGTTCTTC.

J is TRBJ2-5 and V is TRBV7-2, with D perhaps TRBD2 (6 bases). The V end lost 0 bases, the J end lost 4 bases, and 6 bases lay between the germline ends. The CDR3 contains 13 residues. Germline CDR1 is SGHTA and CDR2 is FQGNSA. The CDR3 coding sequence is TGTGCCAGCAGCTTAGCGGGGGGAGAGACCCAGTACTTC. This sequence encodes CASSLAGGETQYF.

About this clone itself: Distinct nucleotide sequences in the sample also encode this CDR3. The rearrangement links TRBV18 to TRBJ2-2; D call uncertain. The V and J ends lost 6 bases and 1 base respectively, with 6 bases between them. Per germline, CDR1 KGHSH and CDR2 LQKENI. The CDR3 extends over 13 amino acids. The CDR3 DNA follows: TGTGCCAGCTCCACCGGGAACACCGGGGAGCTGTTTTTT. Protein sequence: CASSTGNTGELFF. Based on the CDR3 plus reference TRBV18 and TRBJ2-2, the full variable domain is NAGVMQNPRHLVRRRGQEARLRCSPMKGHSHVYWYRQLPEEGLKFMVYLQKENIIDESGMPKERFSAEFPKEGPSILRIQQVVRGDSAAYFCASSTGNTGELFFGEGSRLTVL.

As DNA, the CDR3 is TGTGCCAGCAGTTTAGTCAGGGGTTCCCCTAACTATGGCTACACCTTC. This codes for CASSLVRGSPNYGYTF. The V gene is TRBV28, the J gene TRBJ1-2; possibly TRBD1 for D (6 bases). From germline, CDR1 is MDHEN and CDR2 SYDVKM. V was clipped by 2 bases and J by 0 bases, with 13 bases between them. This CDR3 has 16 amino acids.

This clone showed up just a few times. V usage is TRBV10-1 and J usage is TRBJ1-3; TRBD1 aligns across 7 bases. This CDR3 spans 14 amino acids. Germline V lookup: CDR1 WNHNN, CDR2 SYGVQD (reference sequence). V lost 10 bases and J lost 6; bases outside the gene matches: 12. The CDR3 bases are TGCGCCACCCGAAGGGACAGCACGACAAACACCATATATTTT. Protein product: CATRRDSTTNTIYF.